These 20 T cell receptor beta chains share one sample of origin, sequenced in a study of Tregs in tolerant kidney transplant recipients. Clones were sequenced by immunoSEQ multiplex PCR, and TCRdb holds only the in-frame ones, with some missing. This table has some 68,000 clones, less than 90% appearing once. The specimen sequenced was CD4+ T cells from blood. The receptor source for this set is a human donor in good health.

The chain recombines TRBV5-1 with TRBJ2-5; 8 bases match TRBD1. Germline V gives CDR1 SGHRS, CDR2 YFSETQ. This CDR3 is 17 amino acids long. J lost 1 base, V lost 0 bases, and 8 bases had no gene match. The CDR3 sequence: CASSLAIGTGLQETQYF. The CDR3 DNA sequence: TGCGCCAGCAGCTTGGCCATCGGGACAGGCCTCCAAGAGACCCAGTACTTC.

Only a few counts were recorded for this clone. The chain joins TRBV6-1 to TRBJ1-2; D is ambiguous. Germline values: CDR1 MNHNS, CDR2 SASEGT. This CDR3 spans 16 amino acids. Trimming removed 0 bases from V and 0 bases from J, with 11 bases in between. CDR3 nucleotide sequence: TGTGCCAGCAGTGAAGCAGGCGGTAAAGCTAACTATGGCTACACCTTC. Translating gives CASSEAGGKANYGYTF.

V is TRBV18 and J is TRBJ2-2; D may correspond to TRBD1 or TRBD2 (5 bases each). CDR1 is KGHSH, CDR2 LQKENI, per germline. CDR3 length: 14 amino acids. V was trimmed by 8 bases and J by 5 bases, leaving 15 bases between them. CDR3 bases: TGTGCCAGCCAGGGAGACAGTACTACCGGGGAGCTGTTTTTT. Translation: CASQGDSTTGELFF.

J is TRBJ1-1 and V is TRBV7-9; D gene unclear. This CDR3 contains 13 residues. The germline V gene encodes CDR1 SEHNR and CDR2 FQNEAQ (reference sequence). Trimming removed 2 bases at V and 0 bases at J, with 4 bases between. CDR3 coding DNA: TGTGCCAGCAGCTTATCCCTGAACACTGAAGCTTTCTTT. Translation: CASSLSLNTEAFF. Full variable domain (rest looked up from reference TRBV7-9 and TRBJ1-1): DTGVSQNPRHKITKRGQNVTFRCDPISEHNRLYWYRQTLGQGPEFLTYFQNEAQLEKSRLLSDRFSAERPKGSFSTLEIQRTEQGDSAMYLCASSLSLNTEAFFGQGTRLTVV.

This chain links TRBV27 with TRBJ1-6, with D uncertain. This CDR3 is 16 amino acids long. Germline loops: CDR1 MNHEY, CDR2 SMNVEV (reference sequence). V was clipped by 2 bases and J by 8 bases, with 16 bases between them. CDR3 nucleotides: TGTGCCAGCAGTTTAGCGGCTGGACCATTGGATTCACCCCTCCACTTT. This gives the protein CASSLAAGPLDSPLHF.

The rearrangement links TRBV15 to TRBJ1-5; TRBD1 matches 7 bases. This CDR3 has 14 amino acids. The V gene's germline CDR1 is LNHNV and CDR2 YYDKDF (reference sequence). V shed 5 bases and J 6 bases; nucleotides not matched to a gene: 7. As DNA, the CDR3 is TGTGCCACCAGCCCGACAGGGCTCGTTCAGCCCCAGCATTTT. Protein sequence: CATSPTGLVQPQHF.

The CDR3 spells CAWSGGILAGERDTQYF. The CDR3 bases are TGTGCCTGGAGTGGGGGAATTTTGGCGGGAGAAAGAGATACGCAGTATTTT. The chain joins TRBV30 to TRBJ2-3; 7 bases are a match to TRBD2. The CDR3 runs to 17 residues. J gave up 5 bases and V 1 base, and 15 bases lay outside the gene matches. From germline, CDR1 is GTSNPN and CDR2 SVGIG (reference sequence).

The rearrangement joins TRBV2 to TRBJ2-5, with 8 bases identical to TRBD2. Per germline, CDR1 SNHLY and CDR2 FYNNEI. With V trimmed by 1 base and J by 5 bases, 0 bases remained unmatched. The CDR3 spans 13 residues. This chain's CDR3 is CASSEERGETQYF. The CDR3 DNA sequence: TGTGCCAGCAGTGAAGAGCGGGGGGAGACCCAGTACTTC.

The chain combines TRBV7-2 with TRBJ1-5, with D unresolved. V was cut by 4 bases and J by 5 bases, with 9 bases left in between. This CDR3 region has 13 residues. CDR1 and CDR2 from the germline V gene are SGHTA and FQGNSA. Written as DNA, the CDR3 is TGTGCCAGCAGCTATGACCGGGATCAGCCCCAGCATTTT. Protein: CASSYDRDQPQHF.

This chain joins TRBV6-6 and TRBJ1-2; D uncertain. Germline V gives CDR1 MNHNY, CDR2 SVGAGI (reference sequence). V shed 6 bases and J shed 7 bases, with 18 bases lying between them. This CDR3 is 14 amino acids long. DNA of the CDR3: TGTGCCAGCAGCCCCCAGAAGGCAGGTGGTGGCTACACCTTC. Translating it yields CASSPQKAGGGYTF.

The genes are TRBV11-2 and TRBJ2-1, with 9 positions matching TRBD2. The CDR3 is made up of 16 amino acids. Trimming took 8 bases from V and 5 from J; bases not matched to a gene: 13. Germline CDR1 and CDR2: SGHAT and FQNNGV. CDR3 sequence: CASGASGKGFNNEQFF. The DNA of the CDR3 is TGTGCCAGCGGCGCTAGCGGGAAGGGTTTTAACAATGAGCAGTTCTTC.

This clone was counted a few times. V usage is TRBV16 and J usage is TRBJ2-7, with 10 positions matching TRBD2. The CDR3 has 14 amino acids. Per germline, CDR1 KGHSY and CDR2 FQNENV. The ends lost 5 bases at V and 6 bases at J; junction bases unmatched: 7. This CDR3 reads CASSDPGLASEQYF. CDR3 coding DNA: TGTGCCAGCAGCGACCCGGGACTAGCGAGCGAGCAGTACTTC.

The V gene is TRBV28, the J gene TRBJ1-2, with D hard to call. The CDR3 consists of 12 residues. CDR1 and CDR2 from the germline V gene are MDHEN and SYDVKM. With 5 bases removed from V and 5 bases from J, the gap between germline ends came to 9 bases. The CDR3 loop is CASSALGYGYTF. CDR3 sequence (DNA): TGTGCCAGCAGTGCCCTGGGGTATGGCTACACCTTC.

The chain is built from TRBV27 and TRBJ2-2; 7 nucleotides agree with TRBD2. V lost 10 bases, J lost 2 bases, and 7 bases stayed unmatched. CDR3 length equals 14 residues. The germline V gene encodes CDR1 MNHEY and CDR2 SMNVEV (reference sequence). This chain's CDR3 is CATRPSGNTGELFF. CDR3 nucleotides: TGTGCCACCCGACCTAGCGGAAACACCGGGGAGCTGTTTTTT.

In this sample, this clone turned up a few times. The J gene is TRBJ2-1, the V gene TRBV25-1; TRBD2 might be the D (5 bases). The germline V gene encodes CDR1 MGHDK and CDR2 SYGVNS. CDR3 size: 15 residues. V was clipped by 3 bases and J by 1 base, with 10 bases between them. For the CDR3, the DNA is TGTGCCAGCAGTGAGAGGGAGCGTTCCTACAATGAGCAGTTCTTC. Translated: CASSERERSYNEQFF.

The V gene is TRBV7-2, the J gene TRBJ1-1, with D uncertain. The CDR3 totals 13 residues. Germline V CDR1 and CDR2: SGHTA, FQGNSA. Trimming removed 0 bases at V and 1 base at J, with 3 bases between. CDR3 sequence: CASSLAGNTEAFF. The CDR3 DNA reads TGTGCCAGCAGCTTAGCTGGGAACACTGAAGCTTTCTTT.

The chain recombines TRBV6-5 with TRBJ2-2; 8 bases agree with TRBD1. The CDR3 extends over 14 amino acids. Germline CDR1 and CDR2: MNHEY and SVGAGI. The V segment lost 7 bases and the J segment 5 bases; nucleotides outside the gene matches: 6. CDR3 bases: TGTGCCAGCACACCGGACAGGGCAACCGGGGAGCTGTTTTTT. This translates into CASTPDRATGELFF.

V is TRBV7-9 and J is TRBJ1-1; tentatively, D is TRBD1 (5 bases). This CDR3 is 14 amino acids long. Trimming stripped 7 bases from V and 3 bases from J, with 15 bases between. Germline CDR1 and CDR2: SEHNR and FQNEAQ (reference sequence). CDR3 sequence (DNA): TGTGCCAGCAAGGATTGGGGCATCGACACTGAAGCTTTCTTT. It specifies CASKDWGIDTEAFF. The complete variable domain, with remaining parts taken from reference TRBV7-9 and TRBJ1-1, reads DTGVSQNPRHKITKRGQNVTFRCDPISEHNRLYWYRQTLGQGPEFLTYFQNEAQLEKSRLLSDRFSAERPKGSFSTLEIQRTEQGDSAMYLCASKDWGIDTEAFFGQGTRLTVV.

V usage is TRBV6-5 and J usage is TRBJ2-7, with D perhaps TRBD2 (5 bases). The CDR3 extends over 16 amino acids. Germline CDR1 reads MNHEY; CDR2 reads SVGAGI. The V and J ends lost 0 bases and 4 bases respectively, with 16 bases between them. The CDR3, as DNA: TGTGCCAGCAGTTACTCAGGACCTCCTAGCCTTTACGAGCAGTACTTC. Translated: CASSYSGPPSLYEQYF.

The chain uses TRBV21-1 and TRBJ2-3. TRBV21-1 is shown as a pseudogene. The CDR3 loop spans 17 amino acids. CDR3 nucleotide sequence: TGTGCCAGCAGCAAAGCATCGCGACGGCCCGTCACAGATACGCAGTATTTT. This encodes CASSKASRRPVTDTQYF.